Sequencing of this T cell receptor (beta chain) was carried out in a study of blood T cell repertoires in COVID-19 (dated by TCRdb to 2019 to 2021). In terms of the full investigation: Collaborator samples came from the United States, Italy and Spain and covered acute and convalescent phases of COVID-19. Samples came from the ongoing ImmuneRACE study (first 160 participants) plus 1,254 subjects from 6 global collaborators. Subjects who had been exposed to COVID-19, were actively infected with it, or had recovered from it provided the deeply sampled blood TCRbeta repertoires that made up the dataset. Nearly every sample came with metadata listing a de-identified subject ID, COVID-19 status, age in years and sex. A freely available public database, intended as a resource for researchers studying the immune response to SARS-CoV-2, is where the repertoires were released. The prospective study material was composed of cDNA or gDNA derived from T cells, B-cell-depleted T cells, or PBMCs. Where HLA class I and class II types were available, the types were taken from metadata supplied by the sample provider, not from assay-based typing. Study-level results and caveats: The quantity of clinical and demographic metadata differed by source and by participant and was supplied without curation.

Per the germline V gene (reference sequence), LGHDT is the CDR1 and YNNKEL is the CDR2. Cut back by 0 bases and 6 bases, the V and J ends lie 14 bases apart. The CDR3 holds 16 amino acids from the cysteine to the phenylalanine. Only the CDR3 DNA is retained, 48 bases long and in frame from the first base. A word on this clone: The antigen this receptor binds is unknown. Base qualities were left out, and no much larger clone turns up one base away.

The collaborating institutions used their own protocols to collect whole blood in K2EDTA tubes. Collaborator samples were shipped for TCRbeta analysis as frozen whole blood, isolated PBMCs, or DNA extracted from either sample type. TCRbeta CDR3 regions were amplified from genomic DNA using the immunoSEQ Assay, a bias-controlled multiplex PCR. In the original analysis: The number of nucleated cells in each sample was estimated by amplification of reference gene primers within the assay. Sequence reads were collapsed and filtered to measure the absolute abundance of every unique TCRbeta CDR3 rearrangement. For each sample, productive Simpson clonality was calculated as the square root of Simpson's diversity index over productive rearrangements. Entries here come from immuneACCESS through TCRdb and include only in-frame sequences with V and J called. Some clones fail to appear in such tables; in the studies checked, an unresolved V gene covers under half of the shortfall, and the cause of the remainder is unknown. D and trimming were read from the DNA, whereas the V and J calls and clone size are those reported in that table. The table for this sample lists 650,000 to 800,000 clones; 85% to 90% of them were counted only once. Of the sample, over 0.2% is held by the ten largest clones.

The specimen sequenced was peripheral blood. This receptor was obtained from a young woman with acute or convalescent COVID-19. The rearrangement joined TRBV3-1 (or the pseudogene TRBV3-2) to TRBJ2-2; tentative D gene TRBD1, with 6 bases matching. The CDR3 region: CASSQEIGRGPGELFF. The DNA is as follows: TGTGCCAGCAGCCAAGAGATCGGCAGGGGACCCGGGGAGCTGTTTTTT.